This TCR beta chain appears in the sequencing data of a study of blood T cell repertoires in COVID-19. Participant-given clinical history determined each cohort assignment. TCRdb's table, derived via immunoSEQ multiplex PCR, lists solely in-frame clones and lacks some. Among 250,000 or so clones listed, 80% to 85% were seen once. The CDR3 is made up of 13 amino acids. V trimming: 5 bases; J trimming: 6 bases; junction bases outside the gene matches: 6. The germline V gene has CDR1 MNHEY and CDR2 SVGEGT. The chain has TRBV6-2 or TRBV6-3 and TRBJ2-7; 8 bases agree with TRBD2. The TCR originated in a man aged 45-65 years who had recovered from COVID-19. Sequenced material: PBMCs or T cells enriched from blood (not recorded which). CDR3 in amino acids: CASSEREKAEQYF. The CDR3 DNA sequence: TGTGCCAGCAGTGAGCGGGAGAAGGCCGAGCAGTACTTC.